This T cell receptor (beta chain) was identified in a study of cytomegalovirus exposure and HLA in healthy donors. CDR1 and CDR2 (germline): MNHNY, SVGAGI (reference sequence). The CDR3 sequence is 15 residues long. V shed 2 bases and J shed 7 bases, with 15 bases lying between them. With 60 Vbeta and 13 Jbeta primers, the PCR was carried out. Assay used: immunoSEQ multiplex PCR; TCRdb lists only in-frame clones, some missing. The data show about 150,000 clones, with roughly 80% seen just once and 3.5% held by the top ten. This chain links TRBV6-6 with TRBJ1-5, with D tentatively TRBD1 (5 bases). This receptor was identified in a human donor in good health. The sample taken for sequencing was PBMCs. The DNA for the CDR3 is TGTGCCAGCAGTTACGGAGTGCAGGGTGGCCAGCCCCAGCATTTT. It is translated as CASSYGVQGGQPQHF.